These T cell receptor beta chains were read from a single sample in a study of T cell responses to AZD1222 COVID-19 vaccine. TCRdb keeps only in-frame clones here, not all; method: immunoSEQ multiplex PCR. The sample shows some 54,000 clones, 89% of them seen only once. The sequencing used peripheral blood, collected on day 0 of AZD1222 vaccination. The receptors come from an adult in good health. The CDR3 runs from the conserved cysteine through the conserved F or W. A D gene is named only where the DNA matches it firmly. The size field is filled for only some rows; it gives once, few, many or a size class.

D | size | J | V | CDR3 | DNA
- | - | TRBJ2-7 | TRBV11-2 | CASSPPRQSEQYF | TGTGCCAGCAGCCCTCCCCGACAGTCCGAGCAGTACTTC
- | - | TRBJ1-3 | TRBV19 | CASTYRSSGNTIYF | TGTGCCAGTACTTACCGAAGCTCTGGAAACACCATATATTTT
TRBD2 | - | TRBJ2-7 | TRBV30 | CARTSGKMWYF | TGTGCCAGGACTAGCGGGAAGATGTGGTACTTC
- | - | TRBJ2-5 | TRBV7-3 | CASSLTGTTQETQYF | TGTGCCAGCAGCTTAACCGGGACAACGCAGGAGACCCAGTACTTC
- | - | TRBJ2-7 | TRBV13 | CASSLAGDGYEQYF | TGTGCCAGCAGCTTAGCGGGGGACGGGTACGAGCAGTACTTC
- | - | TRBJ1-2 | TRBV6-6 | CASSYPLEDLYGYTF | TGTGCCAGCAGTTACCCACTAGAGGACCTCTATGGCTACACCTTC
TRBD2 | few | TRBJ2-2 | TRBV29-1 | CSVPGLAGSELFF | TGCAGCGTCCCGGGACTAGCGGGATCCGAGCTGTTTTTT
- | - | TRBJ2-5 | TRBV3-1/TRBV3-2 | CATASEGRETQYF | TGTGCCACCGCGAGTGAGGGAAGAGAGACCCAGTACTTC
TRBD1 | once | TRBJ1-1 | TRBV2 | CASKQGWAEAFF | TGTGCCAGCAAACAGGGGTGGGCTGAAGCTTTCTTT
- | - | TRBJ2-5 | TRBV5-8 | CASTPRGEAGETQYF | TGTGCCAGCACCCCTAGGGGGGAGGCAGGGGAGACCCAGTACTTC
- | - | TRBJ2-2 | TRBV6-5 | CACQNGELFF | TGTGCCTGTCAAAACGGGGAGCTGTTTTTT
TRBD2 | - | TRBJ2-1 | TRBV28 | CASTTSLYNEQFF | TGTGCCAGCACGACTAGCCTCTACAATGAGCAGTTCTTC
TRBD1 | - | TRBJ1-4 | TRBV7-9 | CASSFSRQGFNEKLFF | TGTGCCAGCAGCTTCTCCCGACAGGGGTTTAATGAAAAACTGTTTTTT
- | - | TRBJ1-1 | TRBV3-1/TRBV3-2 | CASSLQGYTEAFF | TGTGCCAGCAGCCTACAGGGTTACACTGAAGCTTTCTTT
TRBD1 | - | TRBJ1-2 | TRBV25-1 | CASSGQGFIVDGYTF | TGTGCCAGCAGCGGACAGGGCTTCATTGTGGATGGCTACACCTTC
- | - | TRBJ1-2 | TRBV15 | CATSRDMAGAGYTF | TGTGCCACCAGCAGAGATATGGCAGGAGCCGGCTACACCTTC
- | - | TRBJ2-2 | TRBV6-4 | CASSLTVDTGELFF | TGTGCCAGCAGCCTGACAGTAGACACCGGGGAGCTGTTTTTT
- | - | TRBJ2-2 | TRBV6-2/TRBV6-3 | CASNPLARGGTGELFF | TGTGCCAGCAACCCACTAGCTCGCGGTGGCACCGGGGAGCTGTTTTTT
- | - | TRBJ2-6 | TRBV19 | CASSPHMSSGANVLTF | TGTGCCAGTAGTCCCCATATGAGCTCTGGGGCCAACGTCCTGACTTTC
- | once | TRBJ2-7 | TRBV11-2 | CASSPLFYEQYF | TGTGCCAGCAGCCCACTATTTTACGAGCAGTACTTC
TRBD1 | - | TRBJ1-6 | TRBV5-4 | CASNIQGVNSPLHF | TGTGCCAGCAACATACAGGGGGTTAATTCACCCCTCCACTTT
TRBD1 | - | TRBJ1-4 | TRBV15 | CATSRGQGEVGFEKLFF | TGTGCCACCAGCAGAGGACAGGGAGAAGTAGGGTTTGAAAAACTGTTTTTT
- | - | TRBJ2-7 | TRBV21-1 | CARRDRVGSPYEQYF | TGTGCCAGACGGGACAGGGTGGGGTCACCATACGAGCAGTACTTC
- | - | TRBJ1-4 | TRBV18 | CASSTGADEKLFF | TGTGCCAGCTCAACCGGGGCGGATGAAAAACTGTTTTTT
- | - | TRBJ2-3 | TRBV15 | CATSREVRDTQYF | TGTGCCACCAGCAGAGAGGTTCGAGATACGCAGTATTTT
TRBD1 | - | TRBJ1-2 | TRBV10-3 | CAISEGNRGYGYTF | TGTGCCATCAGTGAGGGAAACAGGGGATATGGCTACACCTTC
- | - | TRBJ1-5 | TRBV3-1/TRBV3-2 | CASSQAAGGQPQHF | TGTGCCAGCAGCCAAGCGGCGGGCGGTCAGCCCCAGCATTTT
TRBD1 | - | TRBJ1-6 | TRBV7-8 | CASSLGQGTLTLHF | TGTGCCAGCAGCTTAGGACAGGGGACGTTGACCCTCCACTTT
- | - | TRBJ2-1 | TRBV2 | CASSKNWGNEQFF | TGTGCCAGCAGCAAAAACTGGGGGAATGAGCAGTTCTTC
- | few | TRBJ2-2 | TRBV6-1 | CASSEIEAGELFF | TGTGCCAGCAGTGAAATAGAGGCCGGGGAGCTGTTTTTT
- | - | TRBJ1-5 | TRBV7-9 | CASSLGDGIQPQHF | TGTGCCAGCAGCTTAGGGGACGGCATACAGCCCCAGCATTTT
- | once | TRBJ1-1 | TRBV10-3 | CAISFGWGRNTEAFF | TGTGCCATCAGCTTCGGATGGGGCAGAAACACTGAAGCTTTCTTT
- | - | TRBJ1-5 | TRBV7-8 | CASSLGVGRGPQHF | TGTGCCAGCAGCTTAGGAGTTGGGCGAGGGCCCCAGCATTTT
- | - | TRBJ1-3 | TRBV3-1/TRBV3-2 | CASSQDRRRANSGNTIYF | TGTGCCAGCAGCCAAGATCGGAGGAGGGCGAACTCTGGAAACACCATATATTTT
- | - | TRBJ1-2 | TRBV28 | CASSLLAAGLKGYTF | TGTGCCAGCAGTCTCCTCGCGGCAGGGCTAAAGGGCTACACCTTC
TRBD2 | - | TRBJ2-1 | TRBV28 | CASASSGSYNEQFF | TGTGCCAGCGCTTCTAGCGGCTCCTACAATGAGCAGTTCTTC
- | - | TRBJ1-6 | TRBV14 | CASSGPGLNNSPLHF | TGTGCCAGCAGCGGACCGGGACTCAATAATTCACCCCTCCACTTT
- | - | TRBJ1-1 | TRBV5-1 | CASSLEGGPYTEAFF | TGCGCCAGCAGCTTGGAAGGAGGCCCATACACTGAAGCTTTCTTT
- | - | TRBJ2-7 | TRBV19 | CASSKAVSYEQYF | TGTGCCAGTAGTAAGGCAGTCTCCTACGAGCAGTACTTC
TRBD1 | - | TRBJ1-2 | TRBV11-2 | CASTKQGVNYGYTF | TGTGCCAGCACCAAACAGGGGGTTAACTATGGCTACACCTTC